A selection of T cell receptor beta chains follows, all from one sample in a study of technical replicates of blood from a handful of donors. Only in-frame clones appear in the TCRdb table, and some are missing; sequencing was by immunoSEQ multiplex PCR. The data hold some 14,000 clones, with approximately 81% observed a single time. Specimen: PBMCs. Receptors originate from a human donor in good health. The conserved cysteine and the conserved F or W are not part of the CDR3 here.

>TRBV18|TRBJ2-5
ASSPAGGQETQY
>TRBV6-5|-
ASSYSKVDSVYEQY
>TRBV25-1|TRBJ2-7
ASSEWRDSEQY
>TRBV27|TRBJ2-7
ASSRLAGGKSYEQY
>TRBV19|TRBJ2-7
ASRRTGDRNEQY
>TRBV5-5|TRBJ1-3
ASSLDLWGTGSRNTIY
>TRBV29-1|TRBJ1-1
SVERQSQGAF
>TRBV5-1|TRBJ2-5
ASSSPIAGKETQY
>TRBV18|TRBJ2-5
ASSPPGAYQETQY
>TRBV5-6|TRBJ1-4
ASSLGTINRTNEKLF
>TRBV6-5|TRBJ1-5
ASSYRTGGQPQH
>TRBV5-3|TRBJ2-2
ARSLSLCTGELF
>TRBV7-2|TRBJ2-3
ASSSPSTSGSTDTQY
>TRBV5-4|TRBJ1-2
ASSLETGSGYT
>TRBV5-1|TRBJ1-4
ASSFGGSTNEKLF
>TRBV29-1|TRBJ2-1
SVDGGYNEQF
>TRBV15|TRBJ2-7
ATSRDRGTGAHEQY
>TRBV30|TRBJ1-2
ASQTARAGGYGYT
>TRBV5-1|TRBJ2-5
ASSNRQGRGETQY
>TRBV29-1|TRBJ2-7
SVETGRTYEQY
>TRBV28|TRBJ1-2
ASSPGTDYGYT
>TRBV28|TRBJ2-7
ASSWTGISSYEQY
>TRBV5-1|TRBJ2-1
ASSLGGTSGGYNEQF
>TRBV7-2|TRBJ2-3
ASSFAGSDTQY
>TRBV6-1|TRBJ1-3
ASSEGRGTGNTIY
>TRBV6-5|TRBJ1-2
ASSYQPGTVDGYT
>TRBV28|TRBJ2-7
ASRPGTTYEQY